A single sample is the source of the 23 T cell receptor beta chains below, sequenced in a study of T cell responses to AZD1222 COVID-19 vaccine. The data were produced by immunoSEQ multiplex PCR, yet TCRdb's version contains in-frame clones alone and is incomplete. Of roughly 100,000 clones in the sample, approximately 91% were seen once. Material: peripheral blood, obtained on day 0 of AZD1222 vaccination. These receptors were obtained from an adult in good health.

The gene calls are TRBV27 and TRBJ2-1; 12 bases align to TRBD2. Germline CDR1 is MNHEY and CDR2 is SMNVEV (reference sequence). The V gene end was trimmed by 5 bases and the J gene end by 4 bases; junction bases not matched to a gene: 3. There are 15 residues in the CDR3. The CDR3 spells CASSVLAGGYNEQFF. The DNA for the CDR3 is TGTGCCAGCAGTGTACTAGCGGGGGGTTACAATGAGCAGTTCTTC.

This chain joins TRBV19 and TRBJ1-4; TRBD1 agrees at 7 bases. Unmatched junction bases numbered 8, after V lost 5 bases and J lost 8 bases. Germline V CDR1 and CDR2: LNHDA, SQIVND (reference sequence). This CDR3 contains 14 residues. As DNA, the CDR3 is TGTGCCAGTAGTGGCGTCACAGGGGAAGAAAAACTGTTTTTT. It translates to CASSGVTGEEKLFF. Variable domain in full (rest from reference TRBV19 and TRBJ1-4): DGGITQSPKYLFRKEGQNVTLSCEQNLNHDAMYWYRQDPGQGLRLIYYSQIVNDFQKGDIAEGYSVSREKKESFPLTVTSAQKNPTAFYLCASSGVTGEEKLFFGSGTQLSVL.

V gene TRBV15 combines with J gene TRBJ1-4; D unresolved. Germline-derived CDR1 and CDR2 are LNHNV and YYDKDF (reference sequence). This CDR3 comprises 13 residues. The V and J ends lost 3 bases and 7 bases respectively, with 9 bases between them. The CDR3 region is CATSRGRGEKLFF. DNA of the CDR3: TGTGCCACCAGCAGGGGCCGGGGTGAAAAACTGTTTTTT.

The CDR3 sequence: CASTNGLAGGITDTQYF. CDR3 nucleotides: TGTGCCAGCACTAACGGACTAGCGGGGGGGATTACAGATACGCAGTATTTT. The chain couples TRBV9 to TRBJ2-3, with 15 positions matching TRBD2. V lost 6 bases and J lost 3; bases outside the gene matches: 8. Germline V lookup: CDR1 SGDLS, CDR2 YYNGEE. The CDR3 covers 17 residues.

The CDR3 DNA reads as TGTGCCAGCAGGCCGGGGGGTGCAGATACGCAGTATTTT. Its protein is CASRPGGADTQYF. J is TRBJ2-3 and V is TRBV7-2, with 7 bases identical to TRBD2. Germline assignment: CDR1 SGHTA and CDR2 FQGNSA. CDR3 length: 13 residues. Unmatched junction bases numbered 4, after V lost 6 bases and J lost 4 bases.

This clone was detected once. The chain carries TRBV12-3 or TRBV12-4 and TRBJ2-3; 8 bases map to TRBD2. This CDR3 has 12 residues. J was trimmed by 4 bases and V by 8 bases; bases with no gene match: 2. The CDR3 loop reads CASGAGADTQYF. The DNA of the CDR3 is TGTGCCAGCGGAGCGGGGGCAGATACGCAGTATTTT.

This sequence joins TRBV10-3 and TRBJ2-5; 15 bases agree with TRBD2. This CDR3 comprises 18 residues. The germline V gene encodes CDR1 ENHRY and CDR2 SYGVKD. V trimming: 5 bases; J trimming: 1 base; junction bases outside the gene matches: 8. CDR3 sequence reads: CAISRTSGGEIRQETQYF. The CDR3, as DNA: TGTGCCATCAGTCGGACTAGCGGGGGGGAAATACGCCAAGAGACCCAGTACTTC.

This clone has just a few counts. The genes are TRBV7-2 and TRBJ1-4; D is ambiguous. This CDR3 is built from 16 residues. Trimming took 5 bases from V and 0 from J, leaving 13 bases between them. Germline V gene data show CDR1 as SGHTA and CDR2 as FQGNSA. DNA of the CDR3: TGTGCCAGCAGCGAGACCCGAACTGCAACTAATGAAAAACTGTTTTTT. Translated, it gives CASSETRTATNEKLFF.

The V gene is TRBV29-1, the J gene TRBJ1-2; no reliable D call. CDR3 length equals 11 residues. CDR1 and CDR2 (germline): SQVTM, ANQGSEA. Trimming took off 7 bases at V and 0 bases at J, with 6 bases between the two ends. The DNA for the CDR3 is TGCAGCGCCGACTCTAACTATGGCTACACCTTC. This codes for CSADSNYGYTF.

The rearrangement uses TRBV7-8 and TRBJ2-3; TRBD1 matches at 10 bases. The CDR3 contains 20 residues. The germline gives CDR1 SGHVS, CDR2 FQNEAQ. The V gene end was trimmed by 1 base and the J gene end by 6 bases; junction bases not matched to a gene: 19. CDR3 in DNA: TGTGCCAGCAGCTTAGGGTTTGGGACAGGGGATCCTAGCGGAGGGGATACGCAGTATTTT. Its protein is CASSLGFGTGDPSGGDTQYF.

The chain has TRBV20-1 and TRBJ1-1; D ambiguous. CDR1 and CDR2 (germline): DFQATT, SNEGSKA (reference sequence). This CDR3 comprises 11 residues. Trimming stripped 5 bases from V and 6 bases from J, with 10 bases between. DNA of the CDR3: TGCAGTGCTGGGATGGTTTCTGAAGCTTTCTTT. Its protein is CSAGMVSEAFF.

J is TRBJ2-7 and V is TRBV4-1, with D possibly TRBD2 on 5 matching bases. CDR3 length: 16 amino acids. CDR1 and CDR2 (germline): MGHRA, YSYEKL. V lost 0 bases, J lost 5 bases, and 17 bases lay in between. The CDR3 DNA sequence: TGCGCCAGCAGCCAAGAAAGTACTAGACTACTAAACGAGCAGTACTTC. It encodes CASSQESTRLLNEQYF.

This clone has just a few counts. The chain employs TRBV7-9 and TRBJ1-2; no clear D. This CDR3 spans 15 amino acids. V shed 3 bases and J shed 0 bases, with 11 bases lying between them. Germline V gene data show CDR1 as SEHNR and CDR2 as FQNEAQ (reference sequence). CDR3 sequence: CASSLMARPNYGYTF. The CDR3 DNA sequence: TGTGCCAGCAGCTTGATGGCCAGGCCTAACTATGGCTACACCTTC. The full variable domain, with the rest looked up from reference TRBV7-9 and TRBJ1-2, is DTGVSQNPRHKITKRGQNVTFRCDPISEHNRLYWYRQTLGQGPEFLTYFQNEAQLEKSRLLSDRFSAERPKGSFSTLEIQRTEQGDSAMYLCASSLMARPNYGYTFGSGTRLTVV.

The genes are TRBV3-1 (or the pseudogene TRBV3-2) and TRBJ2-7; possible D gene TRBD2, 6 bases. The CDR3 extends over 14 amino acids. V was shortened by 3 bases and J by 2 bases, with 11 bases between the two germline ends. CDR1 LGHDT and CDR2 YNNKEL come from the germline V gene (reference sequence). The CDR3 spells CASSQSGGPYEQYF. For the CDR3, the DNA is TGTGCCAGCAGCCAGTCCGGGGGACCCTACGAGCAGTACTTC.

The genes are TRBV2 and TRBJ2-7; 7 bases fit TRBD1. Germline CDR1 SNHLY, CDR2 FYNNEI. This CDR3 spans 15 amino acids. J gave up 3 bases and V 5 bases, and 10 bases lay outside the gene matches. The CDR3 spells CASSKDREKLYEQYF. The DNA of the CDR3 is TGTGCCAGCAGTAAAGACAGGGAAAAACTCTACGAGCAGTACTTC.

This clone has only one observation. The chain uses TRBV27 and TRBJ1-1; 8 nucleotides match TRBD1. The CDR3 is made up of 14 amino acids. CDR1 and CDR2 from the germline V gene are MNHEY and SMNVEV (reference sequence). Trimming removed 5 bases from V and 4 bases from J; junction bases left unmatched: 6. In DNA form, the CDR3 reads TGTGCCAGCAGTCCCAGGGGGCCCTTCACTGAAGCTTTCTTT. Translation: CASSPRGPFTEAFF.

The chain employs TRBV10-1 and TRBJ1-4; 7 bases align to TRBD1. The V and J ends lost 3 bases and 1 base, in that order; junction bases with no gene match: 11. The CDR3 contains 18 residues. Germline V gives CDR1 WNHNN, CDR2 SYGVQD (reference sequence). The CDR3 nucleotides read TGCGCCAGCAGTGAAGGGGACAGACCTAAATTAACTAATGAAAAACTGTTTTTT. This encodes CASSEGDRPKLTNEKLFF.

The chain uses TRBV24-1 and TRBJ1-4, with 8 nucleotides matching TRBD1. This CDR3 has 18 amino acids. V shed 2 bases, J shed 4 bases, and the junction held 11 bases outside the gene matches. Germline loops: CDR1 KGHDR, CDR2 SFDVKD. As DNA, the CDR3 is TGTGCCACCAGTGATTGGACAGGGTCTGCCGCCGATAATGAAAAACTGTTTTTT. Translating it yields CATSDWTGSAADNEKLFF.

V usage is TRBV11-3 and J usage is TRBJ2-1; D is ambiguous. Germline values: CDR1 SGHNT, CDR2 YENEEA. This CDR3 has 12 amino acids. V was trimmed by 1 base and J by 7 bases, leaving 5 bases between them. In nucleotides, the CDR3 is TGTGCCAGCAGCTTAGCGATGAATGAGCAGTTCTTC. Translated: CASSLAMNEQFF. The entire variable domain, with the rest obtained from reference TRBV11-3 and TRBJ2-1, is as follows: EAGVVQSPRYKIIEKKQPVAFWCNPISGHNTLYWYLQNLGQGPELLIRYENEEAVDDSQLPKDRFSAERLKGVDSTLKIQPAELGDSAVYLCASSLAMNEQFFGPGTRLTVL.

The rearrangement links TRBV6-1 to TRBJ1-2; no clear D. The CDR3 consists of 14 residues. The germline V gene encodes CDR1 MNHNS and CDR2 SASEGT. Between the trimmed V and J ends, which lost 2 bases and 5 bases, there was a span of 12 bases. DNA of the CDR3: TGTGCCAGCAGTGAATTGGGCGGCCGATATGGCTACACCTTC. As protein: CASSELGGRYGYTF.

This chain connects TRBV2 to TRBJ2-1, with D perhaps given as TRBD1 or TRBD2 (6 bases each). This CDR3 spans 17 amino acids. Per germline, CDR1 SNHLY and CDR2 FYNNEI. Trimming shortened V by 2 bases and J by 5 bases, and 19 bases separated the two germline ends. The CDR3 here is CASSEYVGRGRDNEQFF. CDR3 coding DNA: TGTGCCAGCAGTGAATACGTGGGACGGGGGCGCGACAATGAGCAGTTCTTC.

The chain links TRBV5-5 to TRBJ2-3, with TRBD2 matching over 8 bases. This CDR3 is built from 15 residues. V shed 2 bases, J shed 0 bases, and the junction held 2 bases outside the gene matches. CDR1 is SGHKS, CDR2 YYEKEE, per germline (reference sequence). The CDR3 region is CASSFSGSSTDTQYF. CDR3 DNA sequence: TGTGCCAGCAGCTTCAGCGGGAGTAGCACAGATACGCAGTATTTT.

The genes are TRBV18 and TRBJ1-6; D is perhaps TRBD1 (6 bases). The CDR3 has 15 residues. Trimming removed 2 bases from V and 9 bases from J, with 14 bases in between. Germline V CDR1 and CDR2: KGHSH, LQKENI. The CDR3 DNA sequence: TGTGCCAGCTCACCATCGGCAGGGGAGAGTTCACCCCTCCACTTT. Translating it yields CASSPSAGESSPLHF.